What follows are 21 T cell receptor beta chains derived from one specimen sequenced in a study of T-cell memory formation after mild COVID-19. TCRdb analysed the 5' RACE reads with MiXCR anew, one entry per CDR3 protein. The repertoire holds about 390,000 distinct CDR3 sequences, with approximately 15% as singletons. What was sequenced was PBMCs or a T cell subset sorted from them (not recorded which). All receptors derive from a man between 18 and 35 years old who had mild COVID-19 (a few samples of this study predate the infection). Cell type and time point are not known.

There are many counts of this clonotype. The chain recombines TRBV6-2 or TRBV6-3 with TRBJ2-7; D might be TRBD2 (5 bases). The ends were cut back, 5 bases at V and 5 bases at J, with 16 bases in the middle. The V gene's germline CDR1 is MNHEY and CDR2 SVGEGT. This CDR3 is built from 14 residues. The CDR3 spells CASSPRGWRNEQYV. CDR3 in DNA: TGTGCCAGCAGTCCACGGGGTTGGAGGAACGAGCAGTACGTC.

This clonotype has more than one count but fewer than ten. The gene calls are TRBV15 and TRBJ2-5; D possibly corresponds to TRBD1 (6 bases). The CDR3 totals 15 residues. V was pared by 0 bases and J by 2 bases, with 10 bases between. Germline V gives CDR1 LNHNV, CDR2 YYDKDF (reference sequence). The CDR3 spells CATSRERTVQETQYF. The CDR3 DNA is TGTGCCACCAGCAGAGAAAGGACAGTACAAGAGACCCAGTACTTC.

This clonotype occurred a few times. The CDR3 DNA is TGTGCCAGCAGCCTAGAGGGACTAGCAAGGACAGATACGCAGTATTTT. Its protein is CASSLEGLARTDTQYF. J is TRBJ2-3 and V is TRBV9, with 9 bases identical to TRBD2. The CDR3 runs 16 residues. The germline V gene has CDR1 SGDLS and CDR2 YYNGEE. Trimming at V came to 4 bases and at J to 3 bases, leaving 9 bases not matched to a gene.

The rearrangement links TRBV27 to TRBJ2-1; TRBD2 matches at 12 bases. The V gene end was trimmed by 7 bases and the J gene end by 2 bases; junction bases not matched to a gene: 9. Germline V gene sequence: CDR1 MNHEY, CDR2 SMNVEV (reference sequence). CDR3 size: 17 residues. The CDR3: CASILPPSGGAYNEQFF. The CDR3 DNA reads as TGTGCCAGCATCCTTCCCCCTAGCGGGGGGGCCTACAATGAGCAGTTCTTC.

The rearrangement uses TRBV3-1 and TRBJ2-7; possibly TRBD2 for D (5 bases). Germline CDR1 reads LGHDT; CDR2 reads YNNKEL (reference sequence). This CDR3 has 14 amino acids. V lost 0 bases, J lost 3 bases, and 9 bases lay in between. The chain's CDR3 is CASSQDLRDYEQYF. The CDR3 coding sequence is TGTGCCAGCAGCCAAGATTTGAGGGACTACGAGCAGTACTTC.

The rearrangement uses TRBV20-1 and TRBJ2-1; 7 bases are a match to TRBD2. This CDR3 spans 17 amino acids. J was trimmed by 1 base and V by 3 bases; bases with no gene match: 12. Germline-derived CDR1 and CDR2 are DFQATT and SNEGSKA (reference sequence). The CDR3 DNA sequence: TGCAGTGCTAGGGGGAGGTTGGGCGGGGGATCCTACAATGAGCAGTTCTTC. It encodes CSARGRLGGGSYNEQFF.

This chain connects TRBV24-1 to TRBJ1-2; possible D gene TRBD1, 5 bases. The germline V gene encodes CDR1 KGHDR and CDR2 SFDVKD. The CDR3 is made up of 13 amino acids. V was pared by 6 bases and J by 3 bases, with 10 bases between. The CDR3 coding sequence is TGTGCCACCAGTTCTGAGGGGTACTATGGCTACACCTTC. It encodes CATSSEGYYGYTF.

The chain couples TRBV5-6 to TRBJ2-2; 7 nucleotides agree with TRBD1. V lost 4 bases to trimming and J lost 4 bases; unmatched junction nucleotides: 7. This CDR3 has 15 amino acids. The germline V gene encodes CDR1 SGHDT and CDR2 YYEEEE. The CDR3 DNA reads TGTGCCAGCAGCCCGTCAGGGGGTAGCACCGGGGAGCTGTTTTTT. It specifies CASSPSGGSTGELFF. The full variable domain, with the rest looked up from reference TRBV5-6 and TRBJ2-2, is DAGVTQSPTHLIKTRGQQVTLRCSPKSGHDTVSWYQQALGQGPQFIFQYYEEEERQRGNFPDRFSGHQFPNYSSELNVNALLLGDSALYLCASSPSGGSTGELFFGEGSRLTVL.

This clonotype has more than one count but fewer than ten. The gene calls are TRBV27 and TRBJ1-2; D might be TRBD1 (5 bases). The germline gives CDR1 MNHEY, CDR2 SMNVEV (reference sequence). Trimming shortened V by 3 bases and J by 5 bases, and 13 bases separated the two germline ends. The CDR3 is made up of 14 amino acids. CDR3 bases: TGTGCCAGCAGTTTGATCCCGCGGGGGTATGGCTACACCTTC. Translated: CASSLIPRGYGYTF.

This clonotype was detected only a few times. This chain uses TRBV11-3 with TRBJ2-3; 7 bases align to TRBD1. CDR1 and CDR2 from the germline V gene are SGHNT and YENEEA. The CDR3 contains 14 residues. V dropped 5 bases and J dropped 5; count of bases not matched to a gene: 7. This CDR3 is CASSRTGQIDTQYF. CDR3 sequence (DNA): TGTGCCAGCAGCCGGACAGGTCAGATAGATACGCAGTATTTT.

A few counts support this clonotype. The chain recombines TRBV29-1 with TRBJ1-2; TRBD1 might be the D (5 bases). The V and J ends lost 4 bases and 6 bases respectively, with 9 bases between them. Germline CDR1 and CDR2: SQVTM and ANQGSEA. The CDR3 loop spans 11 amino acids. CDR3 amino acids: CSVAPGNGYTF. The CDR3, as DNA: TGCAGCGTTGCGCCAGGGAATGGCTACACCTTC.

This clonotype turned up a few times. The V and J genes are TRBV13 and TRBJ2-5; no definite D call. V lost 2 bases and J lost 4, with 11 bases in between. CDR1 and CDR2 (germline): PRHDT, FYEKMQ (reference sequence). The CDR3 is 14 residues long. The CDR3 DNA reads TGTGCCAGCAGCTTACGGTCTAGGGCAGAGACCCAGTACTTC. It codes for CASSLRSRAETQYF. Drawing the rest from reference TRBV13 and TRBJ2-5, the complete variable domain is AAGVIQSPRHLIKEKRETATLKCYPIPRHDTVYWYQQGPGQDPQFLISFYEKMQSDKGSIPDRFSAQQFSDYHSELNMSSLELGDSALYFCASSLRSRAETQYFGPGTRLLVL.

This clonotype has ten or more counts. The chain has TRBV7-2 and TRBJ2-5, with D possibly TRBD2 on 5 matching bases. CDR3 length equals 14 residues. Germline loops: CDR1 SGHTA, CDR2 FQGNSA. The V end was cut by 3 bases, the J end by 5 bases, with 13 bases between. The CDR3 is CASSFSPGGETQYF. The DNA for the CDR3 is TGTGCCAGCAGCTTTTCCCCCGGCGGGGAGACCCAGTACTTC.

J is TRBJ1-2 and V is TRBV12-3 or TRBV12-4, with 8 bases that match TRBD1. With 4 bases clipped from V and 8 bases from J, the junction kept 6 bases outside the gene matches. This CDR3 contains 13 residues. The CDR3 loop reads CASSSRGRSGYTF. The CDR3 DNA follows: TGTGCCAGCAGTTCCAGGGGGCGAAGCGGCTACACCTTC.

In this sample, this clonotype turned up many times. The rearrangement links TRBV5-1 to TRBJ2-1; no firm D call. The CDR3 extends over 13 amino acids. Germline CDR1 is SGHRS and CDR2 is YFSETQ. Trimming pared 5 bases from V and 5 bases from J, leaving 11 bases between. CDR3 sequence: CASSKTRNNEQFF. CDR3 coding DNA: TGCGCCAGCAGTAAGACTCGAAACAATGAGCAGTTCTTC.

This clonotype has just a few counts. The chain has TRBV18 and TRBJ1-1, with D maybe TRBD1 (5 bases). Germline loops: CDR1 KGHSH, CDR2 LQKENI. Trimming removed 2 bases from V and 5 bases from J, with 12 bases in between. CDR3 size: 14 residues. CDR3 sequence: CASSPTGGETEAFF. The DNA for the CDR3 is TGTGCCAGCTCACCAACAGGAGGGGAGACTGAAGCTTTCTTT.

CDR3 sequence reads: CASNGGDINTGELFF. The CDR3 DNA is TGCGCCAGCAACGGGGGGGACATAAACACCGGGGAGCTGTTTTTT. The V gene is TRBV5-1, the J gene TRBJ2-2, with 8 nucleotides matching TRBD2. The CDR3 loop spans 15 amino acids. Germline CDR1 SGHRS, CDR2 YFSETQ. With V trimmed by 6 bases and J by 2 bases, 6 bases remained unmatched.

This clonotype was counted only a few times. This CDR3 is CASSYDRDQPQHF. Here the CDR3 DNA reads TGTGCCAGCAGTTACGACAGGGATCAGCCCCAGCATTTT. The chain carries TRBV6-5 and TRBJ1-5; 7 bases are a match to TRBD1. The CDR3 extends over 13 amino acids. CDR1 is MNHEY, CDR2 SVGAGI, per germline. With V trimmed by 2 bases and J by 5 bases, 0 bases remained unmatched.

This clonotype was counted between two and nine times. The chain links TRBV4-2 to TRBJ2-3; D not certain. Germline V CDR1 and CDR2: LGHNA, YNFKEQ. This CDR3 has 12 amino acids. V was cut by 1 base and J by 4 bases, with 3 bases left in between. Written as DNA, the CDR3 is TGTGCCAGCAGCCAAGGTCCAGATACGCAGTATTTT. Its translation: CASSQGPDTQYF.

The chain recombines TRBV7-2 with TRBJ2-5; D is possibly TRBD1 (6 bases). Germline CDR1 reads SGHTA; CDR2 reads FQGNSA. V gave up 5 bases and J gave up 2 bases, with 15 bases separating them. The CDR3 covers 15 residues. The CDR3 loop reads CASSQQTGPQETQYF. The CDR3 DNA follows: TGTGCCAGCAGCCAACAAACAGGGCCGCAAGAGACCCAGTACTTC.

The rearrangement joins TRBV14 to TRBJ2-3; D is undetermined. Trimming removed 0 bases from V and 9 bases from J, with 13 bases in between. The germline CDR1 and CDR2 sequences are SGHDN and FVKESK. CDR3 size: 14 residues. The DNA of the CDR3 is TGTGCCAGCAGCCAAGATTTCGGCAGTCTCACGCAGTATTTT. Protein product: CASSQDFGSLTQYF.